Included here is one T cell receptor (beta chain) sequence, with context. Single viable CD3+CD4+CD8-CD45RO+ cells were sorted as the memory CD4+ T cells. Here immunoSEQ multiplex PCR was the method, and the copy in TCRdb shows in-frame clones only, minus some. The sample contains around 38,000 clones, about 82% of which appear only once. This sample was taken from a study of memory CD4+ T cells and cytomegalovirus serostatus. The clonotype comes from an adult in good health and CMV-seronegative. The sequenced material came from memory CD4+ T cells from blood.

The CDR3 spells CASREDRGTSYEQYF. The CDR3 DNA follows: TGTGCCAGCAGAGAAGACAGGGGGACCTCCTACGAGCAGTACTTC. The chain couples TRBV5-4 to TRBJ2-7; the match to TRBD1 covers 9 bases. The CDR3 covers 15 residues. Germline V gives CDR1 SGHNT, CDR2 YYREEE (reference sequence). V dropped 5 bases and J dropped 0; count of bases not matched to a gene: 6. The variable domain in full, with the rest retrieved from reference TRBV5-4 and TRBJ2-7, is ETGVTQSPTHLIKTRGQQVTLRCSSQSGHNTVSWYQQALGQGPQFIFQYYREEENGRGNFPPRFSGLQFPNYSSELNVNALELDDSALYLCASREDRGTSYEQYFGPGTRLTVT.